This T cell receptor beta chain was found in a study of PD-1 blockade in classical Hodgkin lymphoma. Notes on the study in general: Diminished baseline TCR diversity has been reported in newly diagnosed patients relative to healthy donors. Newly diagnosed patients had diversity similar to the baseline diversity of complete responders.

CDR3 size: 16 residues. Trimming cost V 5 bases and J 7 bases; bases outside gene matches: 6. Germline V CDR1 and CDR2: MRHNA, SNTAGT. Every single patient, without exception, relapsed after autologous stem cell transplantation, and brentuximab vedotin exposure varied. This clone was counted between two and nine times. Its antigen is undetermined. Sequencing used immunoSEQ multiplex PCR; TCRdb keeps in-frame clones, though not all of them. This table has fewer than 55,000 clones, 88% appearing once. Specimen: peripheral blood mononuclear cells (PBMCs), collected at baseline. The TCR was taken from a human donor with classical Hodgkin lymphoma. V usage is TRBV6-4 and J usage is TRBJ2-1; 15 bases fit TRBD2. CDR3 loop: CASSTGTSGGSNEQFF. The CDR3 DNA sequence: TGTGCCAGCAGTACCGGGACTAGCGGGGGGAGTAATGAGCAGTTCTTC.